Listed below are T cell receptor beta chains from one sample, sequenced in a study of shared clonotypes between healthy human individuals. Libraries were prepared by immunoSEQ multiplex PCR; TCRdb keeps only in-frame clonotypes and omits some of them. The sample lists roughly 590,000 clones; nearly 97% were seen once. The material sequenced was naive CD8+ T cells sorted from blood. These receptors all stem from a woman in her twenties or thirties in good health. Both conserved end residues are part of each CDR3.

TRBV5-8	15	CASSLDSGSINEQFF
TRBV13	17	CASSLVALRSGANVLTF
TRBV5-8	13	CASSSDNTYEQYF
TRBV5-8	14	CASSTGGFADTQYF
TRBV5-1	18	CASSLVSSGTTLAYEQYF
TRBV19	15	CASSIDPGENYGYTF
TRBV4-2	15	CASSQEASGTYEQYF
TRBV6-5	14	CASSYSGEAYEQYF
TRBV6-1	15	CASTKLAGGNNEQFF
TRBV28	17	CASSRGLAGGVGNEQFF
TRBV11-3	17	CASSGWDRQRTGNTIYF
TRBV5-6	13	CASSWTGSYEQYF
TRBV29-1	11	CSVPGAYGYTF
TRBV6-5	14	CASRVEQDFYEQYF
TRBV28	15	CASSLSMRTGNTIYF
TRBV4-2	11	CASGNAGEQYF
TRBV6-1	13	CASSEIHGETQYF
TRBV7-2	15	CASSNTAGVAYEQYF
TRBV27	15	CASGPGASGSHEQFF
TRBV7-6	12	CASSRSPHEQYF
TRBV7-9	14	CASSSGELTNEQFF
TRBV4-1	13	CASSQGVSYGYTF
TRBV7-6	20	CASSLSVPGQGASVNTEAFF
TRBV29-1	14	CSVIMGQGANGYTF
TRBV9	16	CASSESGGADTDTQYF
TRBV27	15	CASSPLGWTNTEAFF
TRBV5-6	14	CASSLEGGPTEAFF
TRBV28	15	CASSFPGTMWTEAFF
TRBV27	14	CASSLLGSASEAFF
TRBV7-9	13	CASSFVGNTEAFF
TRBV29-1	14	CSVEQGPGGYEQYF
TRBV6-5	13	CASSSTGGYEQYF
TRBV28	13	CAGGDTENTEAFF
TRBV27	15	CASSLEQGSNQPQHF
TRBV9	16	CASSVDRTAPNYGYTF
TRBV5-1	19	CASSSGTVGGHWKNTEAFF
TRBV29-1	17	CSVEGVARGQGVYEQYF
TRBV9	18	CASSEGNRDRRMNTEAFF
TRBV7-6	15	CASSAGGGMNTEAFF
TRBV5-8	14	CASSLYDGAYEQYF
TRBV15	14	CATSEDRSRQPQHF
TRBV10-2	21	CASSESLVFWTSGGSTDTQYF
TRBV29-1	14	CSIEGASSYNEQFF
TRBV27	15	CASSLSRGWVNEQYF
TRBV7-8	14	CASSNEGGAGEQFF
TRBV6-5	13	CASSYAGSYEQYF